The entry below describes one T cell receptor beta chain. Germline V lookup: CDR1 MNHNS, CDR2 SASEGT. CDR3 length: 16 residues. Between the trimmed V and J ends, which lost 2 bases and 1 base, there was a span of 11 bases. Sequencing used immunoSEQ multiplex PCR; TCRdb keeps in-frame clones, though not all of them. The sample lists tens of thousands of clones, 89% occurring once. The record originates from a study of OX40 agonist ivuxolimab in advanced cancers. This TCR was sampled from an adult with an advanced solid tumor such as melanoma, head and neck, liver or kidney cancer. V and J are TRBV6-1 and TRBJ2-2; TRBD1 or TRBD2 may be the D gene (5 bases each). The source was CD4+ or CD8+ T cells sorted from blood, collected in a trial of the OX40 agonist ivuxolimab. CDR3 coding DNA: TGTGCCAGCAGTGAACGGGGCTACTTGAACACCGGGGAGCTGTTTTTT. It translates to CASSERGYLNTGELFF.